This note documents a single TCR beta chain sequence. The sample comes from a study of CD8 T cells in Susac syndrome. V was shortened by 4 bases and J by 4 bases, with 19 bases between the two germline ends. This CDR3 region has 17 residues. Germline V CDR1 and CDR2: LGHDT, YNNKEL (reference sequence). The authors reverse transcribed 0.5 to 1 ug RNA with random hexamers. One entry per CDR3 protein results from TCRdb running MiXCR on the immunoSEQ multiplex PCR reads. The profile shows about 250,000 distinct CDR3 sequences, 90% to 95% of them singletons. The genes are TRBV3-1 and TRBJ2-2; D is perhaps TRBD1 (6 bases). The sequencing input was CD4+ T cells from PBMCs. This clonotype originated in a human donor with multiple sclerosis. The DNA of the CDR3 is TGTGCCAGCAGCCGGGCTACAGGGACCACAGGCACCGGGGAGCTGTTTTTT. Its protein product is CASSRATGTTGTGELFF.